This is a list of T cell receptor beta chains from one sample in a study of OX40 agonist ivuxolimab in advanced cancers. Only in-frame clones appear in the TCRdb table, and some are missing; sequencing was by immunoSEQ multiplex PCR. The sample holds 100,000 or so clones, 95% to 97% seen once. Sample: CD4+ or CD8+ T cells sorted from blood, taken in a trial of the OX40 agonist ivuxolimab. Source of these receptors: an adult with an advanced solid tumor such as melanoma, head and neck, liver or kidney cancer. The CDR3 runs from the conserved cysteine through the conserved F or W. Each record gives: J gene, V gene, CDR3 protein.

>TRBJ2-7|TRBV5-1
CASSLGKNQTLRSYEQYF
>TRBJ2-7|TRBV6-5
CASSYEGRSLDEQYF
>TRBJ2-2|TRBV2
CASSHTLGNTGELFF
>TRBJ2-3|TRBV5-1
CASSLVGGATDTQYF
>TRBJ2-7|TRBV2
CASSEPRDSSYEQYF
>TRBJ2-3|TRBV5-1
CASSLVGTGDSTDTQYF
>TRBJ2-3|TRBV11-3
CASSYRGMADTQYF
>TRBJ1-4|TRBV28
CASSFRVGEKLFF
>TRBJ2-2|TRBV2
CASSTSGGATGELFF
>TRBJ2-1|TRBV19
CASSMTSINEQFF
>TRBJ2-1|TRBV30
CAFGLAGVSEQFF
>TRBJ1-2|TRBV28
CASSLSPQGRRDYGYTF
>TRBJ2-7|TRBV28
CASSITGAYEQYF
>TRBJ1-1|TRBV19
CASSIAGSNTEAFF
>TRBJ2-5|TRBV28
CASSPSLMAAGETQYF
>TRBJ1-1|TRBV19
CASSYGGAAFF
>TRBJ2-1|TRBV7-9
CASSLISNNEQFF
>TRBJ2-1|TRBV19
CASAEGVPYNEQFF
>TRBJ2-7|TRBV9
CASSVVDRPYEQYF
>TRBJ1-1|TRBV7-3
CASSLVPEGTEAFF
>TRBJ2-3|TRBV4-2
CASSPGQGTDTQYF
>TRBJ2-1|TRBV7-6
CASSPTRQTSGSSYNEQFF
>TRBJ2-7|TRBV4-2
CASSQGGTGSYEQYF
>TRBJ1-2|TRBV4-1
CASSQERQANYGYTF
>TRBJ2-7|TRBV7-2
CASSPTGGTYEQYF
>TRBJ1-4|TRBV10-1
CASNRSGGTNEKLFF
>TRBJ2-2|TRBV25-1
CASIAGTANTGELFF
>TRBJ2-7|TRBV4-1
CASSQVTGGGPYEQYF
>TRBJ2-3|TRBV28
CASATYTDTQYF
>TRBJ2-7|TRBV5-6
CASSFPSSYEQYF
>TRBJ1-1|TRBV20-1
CSAREFGDMF
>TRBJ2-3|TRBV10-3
CASLRDPTDTQYF